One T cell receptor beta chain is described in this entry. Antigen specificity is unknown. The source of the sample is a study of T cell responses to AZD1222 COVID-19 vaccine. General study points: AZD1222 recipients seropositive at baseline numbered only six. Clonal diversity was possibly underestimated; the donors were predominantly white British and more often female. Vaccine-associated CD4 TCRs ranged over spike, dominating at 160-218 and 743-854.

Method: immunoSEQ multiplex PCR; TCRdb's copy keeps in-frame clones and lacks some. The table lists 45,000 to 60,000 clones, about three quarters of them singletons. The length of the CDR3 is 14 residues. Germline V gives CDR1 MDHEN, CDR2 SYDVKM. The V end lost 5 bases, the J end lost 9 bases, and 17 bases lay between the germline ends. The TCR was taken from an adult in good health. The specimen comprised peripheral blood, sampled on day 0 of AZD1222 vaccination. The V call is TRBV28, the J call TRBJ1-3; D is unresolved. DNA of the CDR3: TGTGCCAGCAGTCCGCCTCCCGAGGGCAGCACCATATATTTT. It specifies CASSPPPEGSTIYF.